This T cell receptor beta chain was identified during a study of post-analysis software for immune sequencing data. Study summary: The patients showed relapsing-remitting, secondary progressive and progressive-relapsing multiple sclerosis courses.

Notes on this clonotype: Its antigen is as yet unknown.

V shed 2 bases, J shed 3 bases, and the junction held 5 bases outside the gene matches. The CDR3 runs 15 residues. The germline CDR1 and CDR2 sequences are SGHRS and YFSETQ. Overall study results and limits: In multiple sclerosis, normalized Chao1 diversity was significantly below that of controls. Higher frequency in patients than in controls was seen for about five TRBV segments, with TRBV5-6, TRBV5-1 and TRBV20-1 among them.

Every TCR beta cDNA library bore unique molecular identifiers. Each batch of roughly 1 to 10 million T cells produced roughly 450,000 cDNA molecules. TCRdb redid the calling of the PCR reads with MiXCR, one entry per CDR3 protein. The sample includes approximately 630,000 distinct CDR3 sequences, roughly three fifths seen only once; the top ten take approximately 10%. This clonotype was obtained from a girl aged 2 to 10 with multiple sclerosis. The chain is built from TRBV5-1 and TRBJ1-2, with 9 bases fitting TRBD1. Material for sequencing was blood. CDR3 sequence: CASSFDRGNDYGYTF. As DNA, the CDR3 is TGCGCCAGCAGCTTCGACAGGGGGAATGACTATGGCTACACCTTC.